The 18 T cell receptor beta chains listed next were all sequenced from one sample in a study of PD-L1 blockade in urothelial cancer. Clones were sequenced by immunoSEQ multiplex PCR, and TCRdb holds only the in-frame ones, with some missing. The sample lists fewer than 55,000 clones; roughly 78% were seen once. Sequenced here: PBMCs, sampled around atezolizumab (anti-PD-L1) treatment. The receptors were sampled from a man aged 65 to 79 with urothelial cancer.

The J gene is TRBJ2-7, the V gene TRBV14, with a weak D call TRBD1 (6 bases). Germline CDR1 and CDR2: SGHDN and FVKESK. With 5 bases removed from V and 5 bases from J, the gap between germline ends came to 19 bases. The CDR3 spans 15 residues. CDR3 sequence reads: CASSYSHRDVDEQYF. The CDR3 nucleotides read TGTGCCAGCAGCTACTCCCACAGGGACGTCGACGAGCAGTACTTC.

This chain connects TRBV4-1 to TRBJ2-3, with 12 bases matching TRBD2. The V segment lost 5 bases and the J segment 8 bases; nucleotides outside the gene matches: 11. The CDR3 loop spans 16 amino acids. Germline loops: CDR1 MGHRA, CDR2 YSYEKL. DNA for the CDR3: TGCGCCAGCAGCTCCCTGACTAGCGGGAGATCGGTTACGCAGTATTTT. Encoded protein: CASSSLTSGRSVTQYF.

The V call is TRBV5-1, the J call TRBJ2-7, with 10 bases fitting TRBD1. J lost 3 bases, V lost 8 bases, and 2 bases had no gene match. There are 12 residues in the CDR3. Germline CDR1 is SGHRS and CDR2 is YFSETQ. Here the CDR3 DNA reads TGCGCCAGTGGGACAGGGGACTACGAGCAGTACTTC. As protein: CASGTGDYEQYF.

V gene TRBV6-5 combines with J gene TRBJ2-3; 7 bases fit TRBD1. Trimming at V came to 4 bases and at J to 6 bases, leaving 7 bases not matched to a gene. Germline V gene sequence: CDR1 MNHEY, CDR2 SVGAGI. The CDR3 has 14 residues. The CDR3 spells CASSFDRVSDTQYF. CDR3 DNA: TGTGCCAGCAGTTTTGACAGGGTGAGCGATACGCAGTATTTT.

This sequence joins TRBV5-1 and TRBJ1-2; D gene uncertain. Per the germline V gene, CDR1 is SGHRS and CDR2 is YFSETQ. V lost 0 bases and J 2 bases, leaving 5 bases between the germline ends. The CDR3 contains 13 residues. This chain's CDR3 is CASSLGQNYGYTF. In DNA, the CDR3 is TGCGCCAGCAGCTTGGGCCAGAACTATGGCTACACCTTC.

V and J are TRBV30 and TRBJ2-1, with 8 positions matching TRBD2. The CDR3 loop spans 15 amino acids. Losses at the gene ends were 0 bases for V and 5 bases for J; bases not matched to a gene: 6. Germline values: CDR1 GTSNPN, CDR2 SVGIG (reference sequence). As DNA, the CDR3 is TGTGCCTGGAGTGTAAGTAGGACTAGCCACAATGAGCAGTTCTTC. This encodes CAWSVSRTSHNEQFF.

The V and J genes are TRBV4-3 and TRBJ2-7; tentatively, D is TRBD1 (6 bases). This CDR3 contains 15 residues. V shed 2 bases and J shed 1 base, with 12 bases lying between them. Germline CDR1 reads LGHNA; CDR2 reads YSLEER. CDR3 coding DNA: TGCGCCAGCAGCCAATACGACAGGCAATCCTACGAGCAGTACTTC. Protein product: CASSQYDRQSYEQYF.

The chain recombines TRBV21-1 with TRBJ1-4. TRBV21-1 is annotated as a pseudogene. The CDR3 extends over 16 amino acids. The CDR3 loop reads CASTPSTSIRVEKLFF. The CDR3 DNA sequence: TGTGCCAGCACCCCATCGACGTCAATTCGGGTTGAAAAACTGTTTTTT.

V and J are TRBV23-1 and TRBJ1-2; perhaps TRBD1 as D (6 bases). TRBV23-1 is filed as an ORF, its function uncertain. The CDR3 spans 16 residues. The V end was cut by 1 base, the J end by 7 bases, with 19 bases between. The chain's CDR3 is CASSQFRSARGFGYTF. As DNA, the CDR3 is TGCGCCAGCAGTCAATTCAGGTCGGCCAGGGGCTTTGGCTACACCTTC.

This sequence joins TRBV30 and TRBJ1-1; no clear D. The CDR3 has 12 amino acids. Germline CDR1 is GTSNPN and CDR2 is SVGIG (reference sequence). Trimming left V 0 bases short and J 5 bases short, with 7 bases between. CDR3 DNA sequence: TGTGCCTGGAGTGTACTGGAGACTGAAGCTTTCTTT. Translation: CAWSVLETEAFF.

The rearrangement links TRBV28 to TRBJ1-2; TRBD1 might be the D (5 bases). The germline V gene has CDR1 MDHEN and CDR2 SYDVKM. Between the trimmed V and J ends, which lost 7 bases and 8 bases, there was a span of 20 bases. The CDR3 totals 14 residues. For the CDR3, the DNA is TGTGCCAGCATTTCCCGACATGCAGGGTTGGGCTACACCTTC. Encoded protein: CASISRHAGLGYTF.

V gene TRBV18 combines with J gene TRBJ1-4, with 8 bases identical to TRBD1. V was clipped by 8 bases and J by 7 bases; unmatched bases: 12. From germline, CDR1 is KGHSH and CDR2 LQKENI. The CDR3 spans 15 residues. CDR3 sequence: CASTEPTGGREKLFF. The CDR3 DNA follows: TGTGCCAGCACCGAGCCCACAGGGGGTCGTGAAAAACTGTTTTTT.

The chain joins TRBV14 to TRBJ2-1; D is possibly TRBD2 (6 bases). This CDR3 is 14 amino acids long. CDR1 SGHDN and CDR2 FVKESK come from the germline V gene. With 0 bases removed from V and 6 bases from J, the gap between germline ends came to 9 bases. The CDR3 nucleotides are TGTGCCAGCAGCCAAGAATTAGCGGCCAATGAGCAGTTCTTC. As protein: CASSQELAANEQFF.

This clone came up a few times. The chain couples TRBV21-1 to TRBJ1-4; TRBD1 is the table's D call and was not checked against the DNA. TRBV21-1 is reported as a pseudogene. The CDR3 is 18 residues long. CDR3 region: CASNTRRGTGGPNEKLFF. CDR3 coding DNA: TGTGCCAGCAACACACGAAGGGGGACAGGAGGCCCCAATGAAAAACTGTTTTTT.

This chain links TRBV19 with TRBJ1-2; TRBD1 matches 7 bases. CDR1 is LNHDA, CDR2 SQIVND, per germline (reference sequence). V trimming: 8 bases; J trimming: 6 bases; junction bases outside the gene matches: 6. The CDR3 has 12 residues. The CDR3, as DNA: TGTGCCAGTTTCCGGGGACAGCATGGCTACACCTTC. Translated: CASFRGQHGYTF.

The chain joins TRBV19 to TRBJ2-7; 7 positions agree with TRBD1. V gave up 2 bases and J gave up 0 bases; unmatched junction bases: 10. The germline CDR1 and CDR2 sequences are LNHDA and SQIVND (reference sequence). This CDR3 comprises 17 residues. In DNA form, the CDR3 reads TGTGCCAGTAGTATAAGCATTGGCAGGGGGTCCTCCTACGAGCAGTACTTC. It specifies CASSISIGRGSSYEQYF.

The rearrangement joins TRBV7-8 to TRBJ2-3; D uncertain. This CDR3 has 15 residues. CDR1 and CDR2 from the germline V gene are SGHVS and FQNEAQ. V shed 1 base and J shed 0 bases, with 8 bases lying between them. The CDR3 region has the DNA TGTGCCAGCAGCTTAGGGCGGATGAGCACAGATACGCAGTATTTT. It is translated as CASSLGRMSTDTQYF.

This chain links TRBV2 with TRBJ1-2; 9 nucleotides line up with TRBD1. This CDR3 spans 13 amino acids. Losses at the gene ends were 1 base for V and 7 bases for J; bases not matched to a gene: 1. Germline CDR1 is SNHLY and CDR2 is FYNNEI. The DNA of the CDR3 is TGTGCCAGCAGTGAAGGGACAGGGGCTGGCTACACCTTC. Its translation is CASSEGTGAGYTF.